This TCR beta chain appears in the sequencing data of a study of blood T cell repertoires in COVID-19 (dated by TCRdb to the early 2020s). At the level of the whole study: Collaborator samples came from the United States, Italy and Spain and covered acute and convalescent phases of COVID-19. Subjects who had been exposed to COVID-19, were actively infected with it, or had recovered from it provided the deeply sampled blood TCRbeta repertoires that made up the dataset. Where available, HLA class I and class II types were obtained from metadata supplied by the sample provider rather than from assay-based typing. The material from the prospective study consisted of cDNA or gDNA derived from T cells, B-cell-depleted T cells, or PBMCs. The repertoires were released in a freely available public database meant as a resource for research on the immune response to SARS-CoV-2. Samples came from the ongoing ImmuneRACE study (first 160 participants) plus 1,254 subjects from 6 global collaborators. Nearly every sample came with metadata listing a de-identified subject ID, COVID-19 status, age in years and sex.

Collaborating institutions collected whole blood in K2EDTA tubes following their own protocols. For TCRbeta analysis, collaborator samples were shipped as frozen whole blood, as isolated PBMCs, or as DNA extracted from either sample type. The study at large found these results: The quantity of clinical and demographic metadata differed by source and by participant and was supplied without curation.

From the cysteine up to the phenylalanine, the CDR3 has a length of 18 residues. Of all the DNA, just the CDR3 is kept, 54 bases in frame from base 1. For CDR1 and CDR2, the germline V gene lists MNHNS and SASEGT. V sheds 2 bases and J sheds 0 bases, leaving 17 bases between their ends. Turning to this clone: Its antigen is currently not known. Base qualities were left out, and no much larger clone turns up one base away.

TCRbeta CDR3 regions were amplified from genomic DNA using the immunoSEQ Assay, a bias-controlled multiplex PCR. Regarding the original processing steps: Nucleated cell counts per sample were estimated from amplification of reference gene primers within the assay. To quantify the absolute abundance of each unique TCRbeta CDR3 rearrangement, sequence reads were collapsed and filtered. For each sample, productive Simpson clonality was calculated by taking the square root of Simpson's diversity index across productive rearrangements. TCRdb took this table from immuneACCESS and kept in-frame rearrangements with V and J called. Such tables lack part of the clones; where checked against another copy, unresolved V genes explain under half of the gap, and the rest is unexplained. That table supplies the V and J calls and clone size; D and trimming were determined from the DNA. This sample is represented by roughly 380,000 clones; approximately 80% of them were singletons. Roughly 1.2% of the sample rests with the top ten.

The chain is assembled from TRBV6-1 and TRBJ1-3, with no reliable assignment of the D segment. The sequence was collected from a human donor with acute or convalescent COVID-19. The donor label of this sample is uncertain. Sequencing input: peripheral blood. In nucleotides, the sequence is TGTGCCAGCAGTGAATTCCCCTCCGGTCACTACTCTGGAAACACCATATATTTT. This yields the protein CASSEFPSGHYSGNTIYF.